These T cell receptor beta chains were read from a single sample in a study of T cells in Graves' hyperthyroidism and ophthalmopathy. One entry per CDR3 protein results from TCRdb running MiXCR on the multiplex PCR reads. The table includes 400,000 or so distinct CDR3 sequences, 14% detected once. Sequenced input: blood. The receptors were sampled from a woman aged 25 to 39 with Graves' ophthalmopathy. Both conserved end residues are part of each CDR3. The D gene is left open where the match is weak. Clone size is stated in some rows and not others, as once, few, many or a class when expanded.

d_gene: -; len: 14; abundance: many; v_gene: TRBV20-1; j_gene: TRBJ2-1; CDR3nt: TGCAGTGCTAGATTAGCAGTATCCTACAATGAGCAGTTCTTC; CDR3aa: CSARLAVSYNEQFF
d_gene: -; len: 14; abundance: many; v_gene: TRBV2; j_gene: TRBJ2-7; CDR3nt: TGTGCCAGCAGTGCGTACGGGAGCTCCTACGAGCAGTACTTC; CDR3aa: CASSAYGSSYEQYF
d_gene: -; len: 15; abundance: many; v_gene: TRBV10-3; j_gene: TRBJ1-5; CDR3nt: TGTGCCATCAGTTCGGGCAGGGATTTTGATCAGCCCCAGCATTTT; CDR3aa: CAISSGRDFDQPQHF
d_gene: TRBD1; len: 15; abundance: -; v_gene: TRBV7-6; j_gene: TRBJ1-5; CDR3nt: TGTGCCAGCAGCCCCTCCAGGGGGCCCGATCAGCCCCAGCATTTT; CDR3aa: CASSPSRGPDQPQHF
d_gene: TRBD1; len: 15; abundance: few; v_gene: TRBV13; j_gene: TRBJ2-7; CDR3nt: TGTGCCAGCAGCGAGGGGGCCCTAACCTACAATGAGCAGTACTTC; CDR3aa: CASSEGALTYNEQYF
d_gene: TRBD1; len: 15; abundance: -; v_gene: TRBV19; j_gene: TRBJ2-7; CDR3nt: TGTGCCAGTAGTATGGGGACAGGGGATACCTACGAGCAGTACTTC; CDR3aa: CASSMGTGDTYEQYF
d_gene: -; len: 14; abundance: many; v_gene: TRBV2; j_gene: TRBJ2-1; CDR3nt: TGTGCCAGCAAGGTGGACTCATCCTCAGGCGAGCAGTTCTTC; CDR3aa: CASKVDSSSGEQFF
d_gene: -; len: 15; abundance: few; v_gene: TRBV6-1; j_gene: TRBJ1-4; CDR3nt: TGTGCCAGCAGTGACTCGGTAGTCTCTAATGAAAAACTGTTTTTT; CDR3aa: CASSDSVVSNEKLFF
d_gene: -; len: 15; abundance: few; v_gene: TRBV3-1; j_gene: TRBJ1-1; CDR3nt: TGTGCCAGCAGCCAAATTTCATCCATGAACACTGAAGCTTTCTTT; CDR3aa: CASSQISSMNTEAFF
d_gene: TRBD2; len: 14; abundance: many; v_gene: TRBV28; j_gene: TRBJ2-1; CDR3nt: TGTGCCAGCAGGGGCGGGGGGGGCTACAATGAGCAGTTCTTC; CDR3aa: CASRGGGGYNEQFF
d_gene: -; len: 14; abundance: many; v_gene: TRBV5-1; j_gene: TRBJ2-5; CDR3nt: TGCGCCAGCTCCCCCCAGGGGCAGCGAGAGACCCAGTACTTC; CDR3aa: CASSPQGQRETQYF
d_gene: -; len: 16; abundance: many; v_gene: TRBV7-2; j_gene: TRBJ2-7; CDR3nt: TGTGCCAGCAGCCTCCTGGACGTCAGGGGCGCTCTCGAGCAGTACTTC; CDR3aa: CASSLLDVRGALEQYF
d_gene: -; len: 16; abundance: many; v_gene: TRBV18; j_gene: TRBJ1-2; CDR3nt: TGTGCCAGCTCACAACTGGACTCACTAAGGAGCTATGGCTACACCTTC; CDR3aa: CASSQLDSLRSYGYTF
d_gene: TRBD1; len: 15; abundance: many; v_gene: TRBV19; j_gene: TRBJ2-7; CDR3nt: TGTGCCAGTAGTATTCAGGACAGGAGGTTGCACGAGCAGTACTTC; CDR3aa: CASSIQDRRLHEQYF
d_gene: -; len: 13; abundance: -; v_gene: TRBV10-1; j_gene: TRBJ2-1; CDR3nt: TGCGCCAGCAGTGAGGTCCCAACCGGAAGCCAGTTCTTC; CDR3aa: CASSEVPTGSQFF
d_gene: -; len: 11; abundance: many; v_gene: TRBV18; j_gene: TRBJ1-1; CDR3nt: TGTGCCAGCTCACCAGGTACTGAAGCTTTCTTT; CDR3aa: CASSPGTEAFF
d_gene: -; len: 13; abundance: -; v_gene: TRBV29-1; j_gene: TRBJ2-7; CDR3nt: TGCAGCGTTGTAGGCCAGGCCCGGGACGAGCAGTACTTC; CDR3aa: CSVVGQARDEQYF
d_gene: -; len: 13; abundance: many; v_gene: TRBV2; j_gene: TRBJ2-5; CDR3nt: TGTGCCAGCAGTGACAGGACGGAGGAGACCCAGTACTTC; CDR3aa: CASSDRTEETQYF
d_gene: -; len: 16; abundance: many; v_gene: TRBV28; j_gene: TRBJ1-5; CDR3nt: TGTGCCAGCAGTTCGCGATTCGGGGCAGATTATCAGCCCCAGCATTTT; CDR3aa: CASSSRFGADYQPQHF
d_gene: -; len: 14; abundance: -; v_gene: TRBV30; j_gene: TRBJ2-2; CDR3nt: TGTGCCTGGAGTAGGGGGGCCAGGGCCGGGGAGCTGTTTTTT; CDR3aa: CAWSRGARAGELFF
d_gene: -; len: 13; abundance: many; v_gene: TRBV13; j_gene: TRBJ2-2; CDR3nt: TGTGCCAGCGCCAGGGAGAACACCGGGGAGCTGTTTTTT; CDR3aa: CASARENTGELFF
d_gene: TRBD1; len: 14; abundance: few; v_gene: TRBV6-1; j_gene: TRBJ2-5; CDR3nt: TGTGCCAGCAGCCTACAGGGGGCTTTGGAGACCCAGTACTTC; CDR3aa: CASSLQGALETQYF